Listed below are T cell receptor beta chains from one sample, sequenced in a study of blood T cell repertoires in COVID-19. Some clones are missing from TCRdb's copy, which holds only in-frame ones; the method was immunoSEQ multiplex PCR. The sample has approximately 150,000 clones, over 80% seen once. The sequencing sample was made of PBMCs or T cells enriched from blood (not recorded which). These receptors all stem from a man in his sixties who had recovered from COVID-19. Each CDR3 is given with its conserved first and last residue. The D gene is left open where the match is weak. The listing skips clone size in some rows; elsewhere it reads once, few, many or a size class.

. TRBJ1-5 TRBV19 . CASSIRSEQPQHF TGTGCCAGTAGTATTAGGAGTGAACAGCCCCAGCATTTT
. TRBJ1-2 TRBV5-4 . CASSRGYGYTF TGTGCCAGCAGCAGGGGCTATGGCTACACCTTC
. TRBJ2-7 TRBV10-2 . CASSPTGTSYEQYF TGCGCCAGCAGTCCCACCGGGACTTCCTACGAGCAGTACTTC
once TRBJ1-3 TRBV18 TRBD1 CASSPSGTGAGNTIYF TGTGCCAGCTCACCCTCCGGGACAGGGGCTGGAAACACCATATATTTT
. TRBJ2-3 TRBV28 TRBD1 CASSFDRVLHTQYF TGTGCCAGCAGTTTTGACAGGGTGCTACATACGCAGTATTTT
few TRBJ1-6 TRBV28 . CASNGGGSPLHF TGTGCCAGCAATGGGGGAGGGTCACCCCTCCACTTT
. TRBJ2-3 TRBV7-9 TRBD1 CASSPRDRGTDTQYF TGTGCCAGCAGCCCCCGGGACAGGGGTACAGATACGCAGTATTTT
. TRBJ2-5 TRBV19 TRBD2 CASRAWGSGSQETQYF TGTGCCAGTAGGGCTTGGGGTAGCGGGAGCCAAGAGACCCAGTACTTC
. TRBJ2-7 TRBV2 . CASRVFAGPNGGGGYEQYF TGTGCCAGCAGGGTTTTTGCGGGCCCTAACGGCGGCGGTGGGTACGAGCAGTACTTC
. TRBJ2-7 TRBV6-2/TRBV6-3 . CASSLRMGTSYEQYF TGTGCCAGCAGTCTCCGAATGGGGACTTCCTACGAGCAGTACTTC
few TRBJ2-3 TRBV29-1 TRBD2 CSVVGLAGAVADTQYF TGCAGCGTTGTTGGACTAGCGGGAGCCGTGGCAGATACGCAGTATTTT
once TRBJ2-5 TRBV18 . CASSPEEKTQYF TGTGCCAGCTCACCCGAGGAGAAGACCCAGTACTTC
. TRBJ1-5 TRBV7-6 TRBD1 CASSLPQGDQPQHF TGTGCCAGCAGCTTACCGCAGGGGGATCAGCCCCAGCATTTT
. TRBJ2-7 TRBV2 . CASSPQGPGNEQYF TGTGCCAGCAGTCCACAGGGTCCGGGGAACGAGCAGTACTTC
. TRBJ1-2 TRBV2 . CASRVSAGYTF TGTGCCAGCAGGGTCAGCGCTGGCTACACCTTC
. TRBJ2-7 TRBV27 . CASSFRESYEQYF TGTGCCAGCAGTTTCCGGGAGTCCTACGAGCAGTACTTC
few TRBJ2-6 TRBV5-5 TRBD1 CASFGTGGTGANVLTF TGTGCCAGCTTCGGGACAGGTGGGACTGGGGCCAACGTCCTGACTTTC
. TRBJ2-5 TRBV2 TRBD2 CASKVTSGETQYF TGTGCCAGCAAGGTGACTAGCGGGGAGACCCAGTACTTC
. TRBJ2-2 TRBV2 . CASCAETNTGELFF TGTGCCAGCTGTGCGGAGACGAACACCGGGGAGCTGTTTTTT
few TRBJ2-1 TRBV4-1 . CASSQGPDREEYNEQFF TGCGCCAGCAGCCAAGGACCCGACAGGGAGGAGTACAATGAGCAGTTCTTC
. TRBJ1-3 TRBV5-4 . CASSFFSSGNTIYF TGTGCCAGCAGCTTCTTTAGCTCTGGAAACACCATATATTTT
. TRBJ2-5 TRBV28 . CASTQTAVQETQYF TGTGCCAGCACCCAAACAGCAGTACAAGAGACCCAGTACTTC
. TRBJ2-3 TRBV11-1 . CASSPFGTFTDTQYF TGTGCCAGCAGCCCCTTTGGGACTTTTACAGATACGCAGTATTTT
. TRBJ1-6 TRBV25-1 . CASRTGGPSPLHF TGTGCCAGCAGGACGGGGGGGCCTTCCCCCCTCCACTTT
. TRBJ1-2 TRBV28 TRBD1 CATRSPGQGGGGYTF TGTGCCACAAGGAGCCCAGGACAGGGAGGCGGGGGCTACACCTTC
. TRBJ2-5 TRBV5-5 TRBD2 CASSYLAAQETQYF TGTGCCAGCAGCTATCTAGCGGCCCAAGAGACCCAGTACTTC
. TRBJ2-3 TRBV5-1 . CASASTASTDTQYF TGCGCCAGCGCAAGCACCGCTAGCACAGATACGCAGTATTTT